This is a list of T cell receptor beta chains from one sample in a study of blood T cell repertoires in COVID-19. Assay: immunoSEQ multiplex PCR; the TCRdb copy retains only in-frame clones and omits some. Of around 480,000 clones in the sample, around 88% are singletons; the top ten hold 10% to 15%. The sequenced sample was peripheral blood. The receptors originated from a woman aged 45-60 years with COVID-19, enrolled during active disease. CDR3s include the opening cysteine and the closing phenylalanine or tryptophan. Each record gives: CDR3 length, V gene, J gene, CDR3 protein.

cdr3_length: 12; v_call: TRBV28; j_call: TRBJ1-1; cdr3_aa: CASRGGGTEAFF
cdr3_length: 14; v_call: TRBV2; j_call: TRBJ1-2; cdr3_aa: CATTPVTGSRGYTF
cdr3_length: 15; v_call: TRBV9; j_call: TRBJ2-5; cdr3_aa: CASSVVAGKGETQYF
cdr3_length: 12; v_call: TRBV19; j_call: TRBJ1-1; cdr3_aa: CASTTDLNEAFF
cdr3_length: 15; v_call: TRBV2; j_call: TRBJ1-1; cdr3_aa: CASRVDRGRGTEAFF
cdr3_length: 14; v_call: TRBV3-1/TRBV3-2; j_call: TRBJ1-1; cdr3_aa: CASSPRPGASEAFF
cdr3_length: 15; v_call: TRBV9; j_call: TRBJ2-3; cdr3_aa: CASSVGLAVTDTQYF
cdr3_length: 13; v_call: TRBV6-5; j_call: TRBJ1-2; cdr3_aa: CASSYRDRGGYTF
cdr3_length: 15; v_call: TRBV5-1; j_call: TRBJ2-3; cdr3_aa: CASSWKGQGRDTQYF
cdr3_length: 14; v_call: TRBV23-1; j_call: TRBJ2-7; cdr3_aa: CASRSGSGPYEQYF
cdr3_length: 13; v_call: TRBV11-3; j_call: TRBJ2-5; cdr3_aa: CASSYGSRETQYF
cdr3_length: 15; v_call: TRBV18; j_call: TRBJ1-6; cdr3_aa: CASSPTTGGWSPLHF
cdr3_length: 14; v_call: TRBV30; j_call: TRBJ1-4; cdr3_aa: CAWSVRRTNEKLFF
cdr3_length: 13; v_call: TRBV21-1; j_call: TRBJ1-2; cdr3_aa: CASISSGRDGYTF
cdr3_length: 13; v_call: TRBV6-5; j_call: TRBJ1-2; cdr3_aa: CASSYSQGHGYTF
cdr3_length: 16; v_call: TRBV5-4; j_call: TRBJ2-1; cdr3_aa: CASSPGTSGGANEQFF
cdr3_length: 11; v_call: TRBV10-3; j_call: TRBJ1-2; cdr3_aa: CAISESRGYTF
cdr3_length: 15; v_call: TRBV11-3; j_call: TRBJ2-1; cdr3_aa: CASSLGGYRGNEQFF
cdr3_length: 15; v_call: TRBV2; j_call: TRBJ1-1; cdr3_aa: CASSREWTGGTEAFF
cdr3_length: 15; v_call: TRBV9; j_call: TRBJ2-1; cdr3_aa: CASSVGGGSYNEQFF
cdr3_length: 18; v_call: TRBV28; j_call: TRBJ1-2; cdr3_aa: CASSLWGQGAGGHYGYTF
cdr3_length: 15; v_call: TRBV7-8; j_call: TRBJ1-1; cdr3_aa: CASSFGQGAQTEAFF
cdr3_length: 15; v_call: TRBV10-3; j_call: TRBJ1-1; cdr3_aa: CATARIGTLNTEAFF
cdr3_length: 14; v_call: TRBV11-2; j_call: TRBJ2-1; cdr3_aa: CASMTGQLSGEQFF
cdr3_length: 15; v_call: TRBV2; j_call: TRBJ1-4; cdr3_aa: CASLGQGLPHEKLFF
cdr3_length: 12; v_call: TRBV29-1; j_call: TRBJ2-5; cdr3_aa: CSAGAYQETQYF
cdr3_length: 16; v_call: TRBV28; j_call: TRBJ1-4; cdr3_aa: CASSRGQGVTNEKLFF
cdr3_length: 16; v_call: TRBV28; j_call: TRBJ1-5; cdr3_aa: CASSFPPGRLNQPQHF
cdr3_length: 14; v_call: TRBV5-6; j_call: TRBJ2-2; cdr3_aa: CASSSSFLGGELFF
cdr3_length: 12; v_call: TRBV7-9; j_call: TRBJ2-7; cdr3_aa: CASSSSRGEQYF
cdr3_length: 15; v_call: TRBV5-4; j_call: TRBJ2-3; cdr3_aa: CASSLRATSADTQYF
cdr3_length: 15; v_call: TRBV7-9; j_call: TRBJ1-1; cdr3_aa: CASGPDRGLNTEAFF
cdr3_length: 14; v_call: TRBV19; j_call: TRBJ2-7; cdr3_aa: CASSIDSSSYEQYF
cdr3_length: 16; v_call: TRBV18; j_call: TRBJ1-4; cdr3_aa: CASSPFSGTTNEKLFF
cdr3_length: 15; v_call: TRBV4-1; j_call: TRBJ1-2; cdr3_aa: CASSQDIPGLGGYTF